A selection of T cell receptor beta chains follows, all from one sample in a study of early T cells in non-severe SARS-CoV-2 infection. TCRdb redid the calling of the 5' RACE reads with MiXCR, one entry per CDR3 protein. Here the sample spans 80,000 to 100,000 distinct CDR3 sequences, about 15% being singletons. The sample taken for sequencing was whole blood. These receptors were obtained from an adult who was a healthcare worker with PCR-confirmed SARS-CoV-2 infection or an uninfected control (not recorded which). Both conserved end residues are part of each CDR3. The D gene is left open where the match is weak. Not all rows give a size; the values are once, few, many and, for expanded clones, a class.

J gene,clone size,V gene,D gene,CDR3 DNA,CDR3 protein
TRBJ1-4,many,TRBV6-1,-,TGTGCCAGCACGTGGCAGGGGATGGAAAAACTGTTTTTT,CASTWQGMEKLFF
TRBJ2-7,few,TRBV9,-,TGTGCCAGCAGCGTAGGAATTAACGAGCAGTACTTC,CASSVGINEQYF
TRBJ1-1,-,TRBV7-9,-,TGTGCCAGCAGTTCCGGACAGCACACTGAAGCTTTCTTT,CASSSGQHTEAFF
TRBJ1-3,-,TRBV3-1,-,TGTGCCAGCAGGGTCATCTCTGGAAACACCATATATTTT,CASRVISGNTIYF
TRBJ2-5,few,TRBV2,TRBD1,TGTGCCAGCACGAGACAGGGCGGAGAGACCCAGTACTTC,CASTRQGGETQYF
TRBJ1-4,few,TRBV11-2,-,TGTGCCAGCAGCCCAACTAATGAAAAACTGTTTTTT,CASSPTNEKLFF
TRBJ1-1,few,TRBV29-1,-,TGCAGCGTTCACTTCCAGGAAGAAGCTTTCTTT,CSVHFQEEAFF
TRBJ1-1,few,TRBV3-1,-,TGTGCCAGCAGCTATAGGGGTAGGACAGAAGCTTTCTTT,CASSYRGRTEAFF
TRBJ1-1,-,TRBV18,-,TGTGCCAGCTCACCTATGACAGCCAACACTGAAGCTTTCTTT,CASSPMTANTEAFF
TRBJ1-1,few,TRBV5-1,-,TGCGCCAGCAGCCTCTCAGGGGCCACTGAAGCTTTCTTT,CASSLSGATEAFF
TRBJ1-2,many,TRBV25-1,-,TGTGCCAGCAGTGACCCCGGACAAGGACCTTACTATGGCTACACCTTC,CASSDPGQGPYYGYTF
TRBJ2-2,few,TRBV4-3,TRBD1,TGCGCCAGCAGCCACCGACAGGGGGACACCGGGGAGCTGTTTTTT,CASSHRQGDTGELFF
TRBJ1-3,-,TRBV2,-,TGTGCCAGCAGCCAGCAGGGAAACACCATATATTTT,CASSQQGNTIYF
TRBJ2-7,-,TRBV7-2,-,TGTGCCAGCAGCTTCTCGGCGAGGGAGCAGTACTTC,CASSFSAREQYF
TRBJ1-2,-,TRBV3-2,-,TGTGCCAGCAGCCAAGTATCAGCCACCACCTATGGCTACACCTTC,CASSQVSATTYGYTF
TRBJ2-7,few,TRBV6-5,-,TGTGCCAGCAGTCCTGTCGGGGGCTTCCCCGGCGAGCAGTACTTC,CASSPVGGFPGEQYF
TRBJ2-3,-,TRBV7-2,TRBD2,TGTGCCAGCAGCTTAGTTAGCGGGGGTCGAACAGATACGCAGTATTTT,CASSLVSGGRTDTQYF
TRBJ2-3,-,TRBV5-1,TRBD2,TGCGCCAGCAGCTGGGGAGGGACAGATACGCAGTATTTT,CASSWGGTDTQYF
TRBJ1-5,few,TRBV2,-,TGTGCCAGCAGTCCCTCAAATAGCAATCAGCCCCAGCATTTT,CASSPSNSNQPQHF
TRBJ1-4,many,TRBV2,-,TGTGCCAGCAGCGTTGACAGGTTGACTAATGAAAAACTGTTTTTT,CASSVDRLTNEKLFF
TRBJ2-4,-,TRBV11-2,TRBD1,TGTGCCAGCAACTTACAGGGACAGGGAAACATTCAGTACTTC,CASNLQGQGNIQYF
TRBJ2-3,-,TRBV7-9,-,TGTGCCAGCAGCTTAGACCCCCCGGGCTCCCCCACAGATACGCAGTATTTT,CASSLDPPGSPTDTQYF
TRBJ2-1,-,TRBV11-3,TRBD1,TGTGCCAGCAGCTACCGGGACAGGGACAATGAGCAGTTCTTC,CASSYRDRDNEQFF
TRBJ2-7,few,TRBV21-1,-,TGTGCCAGCACCAAGGGCCCTCTGGACAGCTCCTACGAGCAGTACTTC,CASTKGPLDSSYEQYF
TRBJ2-5,-,TRBV7-9,-,TGTGCCAGCAGCTTAGATTGGTCGTCAGTTGAGACCCAGTACTTC,CASSLDWSSVETQYF
TRBJ1-1,many,TRBV3-1,-,TGTGCCAGCAGCCATGCCGCTATCTCGAACACTGAAGCTTTCTTT,CASSHAAISNTEAFF
TRBJ2-2,many,TRBV7-9,TRBD1,TGTGCCAGCAGAGGGACAGGGGGTACCGGGGAGCTGTTTTTT,CASRGTGGTGELFF
TRBJ1-2,-,TRBV7-9,TRBD1,TGTGCCAGCAGCCTTTGGGACAGCCTGACGGCCTATGGCTACACCTTC,CASSLWDSLTAYGYTF
TRBJ1-2,many,TRBV6-5,TRBD1,TGTGCCAGTGGGAGGGGGCAGTTTAACTATGGCTACACCTTC,CASGRGQFNYGYTF
TRBJ1-1,-,TRBV10-3,-,TGTGCCATCAGTGAGGGCTCAGGAGCTTTCTTT,CAISEGSGAFF
TRBJ2-7,many,TRBV3-1,-,TGTGCCAGCAGCCAGAGGGGTACCTACGAGCAGTACTTC,CASSQRGTYEQYF
TRBJ1-1,few,TRBV7-9,-,TGTGCCAGCAGCTCGAACAGGGCCCGAAACACTGAAGCTTTCTTT,CASSSNRARNTEAFF
TRBJ2-2,-,TRBV9,TRBD1,TGTGCCAGCAGCGTAGAGGGGACAGGGATGCCGAACACCGGGGAGCTGTTTTTT,CASSVEGTGMPNTGELFF
TRBJ2-1,few,TRBV4-1,TRBD2,TGCGCCAGCAGTAGCGGGGGGGGCGATGAGCAGTTCTTC,CASSSGGGDEQFF
TRBJ1-1,few,TRBV6-2/TRBV6-3,-,TGTGCCAGCAGAAACGAATGGGGGACTGAAGCTTTCTTT,CASRNEWGTEAFF
TRBJ2-3,few,TRBV18,-,TGTGCCAGCTCACCCCTGGATCGCACAGATACGCAGTATTTT,CASSPLDRTDTQYF
TRBJ2-1,-,TRBV28,-,TGTGCCAGCAGCCTACCAGAAGGAGGGCAGTTCTTC,CASSLPEGGQFF
TRBJ2-2,-,TRBV10-1,-,TGCGCCAGCAGTGGACTACCCGGCACCGGGGAGCTGTTTTTT,CASSGLPGTGELFF
TRBJ1-6,-,TRBV7-6,-,TGTGCCAGCAGCTTAGCGGGGGCTAATTCACCCCTCCACTTT,CASSLAGANSPLHF
TRBJ2-7,-,TRBV7-9,-,TGTGCCAGCAGCTTAGATAGACAAACGAGCTCCTACGAGCAGTACTTC,CASSLDRQTSSYEQYF
TRBJ2-3,-,TRBV6-5,-,TGTGCCAGCCCCATCGATCGACCGAGCACAGATACGCAGTATTTT,CASPIDRPSTDTQYF
TRBJ1-1,few,TRBV7-3,-,TGTGCCAGCAGCGAGATAGGGACTGAAGTTTTCTTT,CASSEIGTEVFF
TRBJ2-7,-,TRBV28,-,TGTGCCAGCGGGTCTATCTACGAGCAGTACTTC,CASGSIYEQYF
TRBJ1-4,-,TRBV2,-,TGTGCCAGCAGCGACAGTATGGATGAAAAACTGTTTTTT,CASSDSMDEKLFF
TRBJ2-1,-,TRBV20-1,-,TGCAGTGCTAGAGATTGGGGGGGCCGCTACAATGAGCAGTTCTTC,CSARDWGGRYNEQFF
TRBJ2-1,few,TRBV3-1,TRBD1,TGTGCCAGCAGCCGACAGGGGGCGGGTGAGCAGTTCTTC,CASSRQGAGEQFF
TRBJ2-2,few,TRBV7-2,-,TGTGCCAGCCGGGGCCAAGTGCTGGGGAACACCGGGGAGCTGTTTTTT,CASRGQVLGNTGELFF
TRBJ1-1,many,TRBV13,-,TGTGCCAGCAGCTTAGGCAATAAGTTCACTGAAGCTTTCTTT,CASSLGNKFTEAFF
TRBJ2-7,-,TRBV16,TRBD1,TGTGCCAGCAGCCAGCCCGGACAGGAACAGTACTTC,CASSQPGQEQYF
TRBJ2-2,-,TRBV7-8,-,TGTGCCAGCAGCCAAAGCCGCCTGGCCGGGGAGCTGTTTTTT,CASSQSRLAGELFF
TRBJ2-4,-,TRBV10-3,-,TGTGCCATCAGTGAGGAGGAAAACATTCAGTACTTC,CAISEEENIQYF
TRBJ2-5,many,TRBV11-2,TRBD2,TGTGCCAGCAGCTGGACGGGACTAGCGGGCCAAGAGACCCAGTACTTC,CASSWTGLAGQETQYF